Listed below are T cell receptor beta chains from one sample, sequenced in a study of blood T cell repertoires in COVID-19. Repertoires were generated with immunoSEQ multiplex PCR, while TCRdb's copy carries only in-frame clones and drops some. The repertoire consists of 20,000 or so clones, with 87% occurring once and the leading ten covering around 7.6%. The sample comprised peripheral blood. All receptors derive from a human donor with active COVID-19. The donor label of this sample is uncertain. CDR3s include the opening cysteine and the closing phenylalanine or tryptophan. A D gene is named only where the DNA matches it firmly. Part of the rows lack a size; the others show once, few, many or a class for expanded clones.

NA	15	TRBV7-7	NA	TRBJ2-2	TGTGCTAGCAGCCCTACGTCGGGGAGAACCGGGGAGCTGTTTTTT	CASSPTSGRTGELFF
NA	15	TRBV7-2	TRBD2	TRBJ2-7	TGTGCCAGCAGCGCCTCACCTAGCGGGAGCTACGAGCAGTACTTC	CASSASPSGSYEQYF
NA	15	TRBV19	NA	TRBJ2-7	TGTGCCAGTAGTATACAGGGAGGCTCTCGCTACGAGCAGTACTTC	CASSIQGGSRYEQYF
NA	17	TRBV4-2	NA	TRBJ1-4	TGTGCCAGCAGCCAAAACCTTGCGGGGGGCTGGGATGAAAAACTGTTTTTT	CASSQNLAGGWDEKLFF
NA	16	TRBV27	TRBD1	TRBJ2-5	TGTGCCAGCAGTTCCAACCTCCGGACAGGGCAAGAGACCCAGTACTTC	CASSSNLRTGQETQYF
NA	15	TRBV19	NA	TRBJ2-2	TGTGCCAGTAGTGTCGGGACATTAGGCACCGGGGAGCTGTTTTTT	CASSVGTLGTGELFF
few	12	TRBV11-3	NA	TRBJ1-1	TGTGCCAGCAGCTTAGGAGGGATCGAAGCTTTCTTT	CASSLGGIEAFF
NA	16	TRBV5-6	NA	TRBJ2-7	TGTGCCAGCAGCTTGTATGTGGGGCTTATGCACTACGAGCAGTACTTC	CASSLYVGLMHYEQYF
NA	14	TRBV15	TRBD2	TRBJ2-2	TGTGCCACCAGCAGAACTAGCGGGAGGGTGGAGCTGTTTTTT	CATSRTSGRVELFF
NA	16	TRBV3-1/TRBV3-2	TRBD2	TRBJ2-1	TGTGCCAGCAGCCAACTAGCGGGAGCGTGGTACAATGAGCAGTTCTTC	CASSQLAGAWYNEQFF
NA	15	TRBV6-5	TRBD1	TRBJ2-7	TGTGCCAGCAGGATATTTGGGACAGGGGGCTACGAGCAGTACTTC	CASRIFGTGGYEQYF
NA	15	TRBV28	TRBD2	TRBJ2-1	TGTGCCAGCAGTTTTTTTACTAGCGGGAGGAAGGAGCAGTTCTTC	CASSFFTSGRKEQFF
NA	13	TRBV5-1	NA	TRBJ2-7	TGCGCCAGCAGCTTGGATAGGGGCAACGAGCAGTACTTC	CASSLDRGNEQYF
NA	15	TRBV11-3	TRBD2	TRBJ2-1	TGTGCCAGCAGCTTAGGGGCGGGAGGTATCCACGAGCAGTTCTTC	CASSLGAGGIHEQFF
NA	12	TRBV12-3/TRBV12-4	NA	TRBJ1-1	TGTGCCAGCAGCCCTTCCGGGAGTAGAGCTTTCTTT	CASSPSGSRAFF
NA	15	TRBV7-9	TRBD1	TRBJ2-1	TGTGCCAGCAGTCCTTTCCGGGACAGGGGGGGTGAGCAGTTCTTC	CASSPFRDRGGEQFF
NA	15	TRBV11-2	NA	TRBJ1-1	TGTGCCAGCAGCTTGGTCCTGACACTGAACACTGAAGCTTTCTTT	CASSLVLTLNTEAFF
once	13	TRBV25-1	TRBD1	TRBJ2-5	TGTGCCAGCAGCCCCACAGGGGTAGAGACCCAGTACTTC	CASSPTGVETQYF
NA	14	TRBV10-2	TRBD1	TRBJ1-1	TGCGCCAGCACAAGGACAGGCGGGAACACTGAAGCTTTCTTT	CASTRTGGNTEAFF
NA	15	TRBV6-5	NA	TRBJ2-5	TGTGCCAGCAGCCTGTCGGGACAACTAAAAGAGACCCAGTACTTC	CASSLSGQLKETQYF
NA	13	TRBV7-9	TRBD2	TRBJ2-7	TGTGCCAGCGGGAGGGCGGGTTCCTACGAGCAGTACTTC	CASGRAGSYEQYF
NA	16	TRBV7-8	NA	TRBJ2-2	TGTGCCAGCAGCTTAGCAGCTAGTGGAATTTCCGGGGAGCTGTTTTTT	CASSLAASGISGELFF
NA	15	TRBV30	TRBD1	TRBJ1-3	TGTGCCTGGAGTGGGGACAGGGGGCCAGGAAACACCATATATTTT	CAWSGDRGPGNTIYF
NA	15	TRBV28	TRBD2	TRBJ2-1	TGTGCCAGCAGACTTGGACTAGCGGGAGTCAATGAGCAGTTCTTC	CASRLGLAGVNEQFF
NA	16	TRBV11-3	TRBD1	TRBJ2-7	TGTGCCAGCAGCTTAGGGGGCAGGGGGCTCCCCTACGAGCAGTACTTC	CASSLGGRGLPYEQYF
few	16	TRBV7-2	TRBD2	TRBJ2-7	TGTGCCAGCAGCTTAGCAGGAGGGACTAGCGGCTACGAGCAGTACTTC	CASSLAGGTSGYEQYF
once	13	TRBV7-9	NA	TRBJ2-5	TGTGCCAGCAGCTTAGCCCAACAAGAGACCCAGTACTTC	CASSLAQQETQYF
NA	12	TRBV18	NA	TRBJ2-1	TGTGCCAGCTCACTGCCGACAGATGAGCAGTTCTTC	CASSLPTDEQFF
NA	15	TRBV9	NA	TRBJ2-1	TGTGCCAGCAGCGGGGGCGGGGTTGGAGGGAATGAGCAGTTCTTC	CASSGGGVGGNEQFF
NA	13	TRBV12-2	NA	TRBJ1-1	TGTGCAAGTTGCCCCATCGGGTTCACTGAAGCTTTCTTT	CASCPIGFTEAFF
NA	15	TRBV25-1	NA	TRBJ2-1	TGTGCCAGCAGTAACCAGGGTACCCCCTACAATGAGCAGTTCTTC	CASSNQGTPYNEQFF
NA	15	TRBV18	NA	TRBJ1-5	TGTGCCAGCTCACGGGAGAGGGTAAGCAGTGAGCCCCAGCATTTT	CASSRERVSSEPQHF
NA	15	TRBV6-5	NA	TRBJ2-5	TGTGCCAGCACCCCATGGGTCTCGGAGGCAGAGACCCAGTACTTC	CASTPWVSEAETQYF
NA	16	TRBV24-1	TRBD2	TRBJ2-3	TGTGCCGCCGGGACCGGGACTAGCGGGAGACCAGATACGCAGTATTTT	CAAGTGTSGRPDTQYF
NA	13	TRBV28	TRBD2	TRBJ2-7	TGTGCCAGCGGGACTAGCGGAACCTACGAGCAGTACTTC	CASGTSGTYEQYF
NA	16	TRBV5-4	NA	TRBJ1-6	TGTGCACTAAGCCGCGGGGGCAGGGGAAATAATTCACCCCTCCACTTT	CALSRGGRGNNSPLHF